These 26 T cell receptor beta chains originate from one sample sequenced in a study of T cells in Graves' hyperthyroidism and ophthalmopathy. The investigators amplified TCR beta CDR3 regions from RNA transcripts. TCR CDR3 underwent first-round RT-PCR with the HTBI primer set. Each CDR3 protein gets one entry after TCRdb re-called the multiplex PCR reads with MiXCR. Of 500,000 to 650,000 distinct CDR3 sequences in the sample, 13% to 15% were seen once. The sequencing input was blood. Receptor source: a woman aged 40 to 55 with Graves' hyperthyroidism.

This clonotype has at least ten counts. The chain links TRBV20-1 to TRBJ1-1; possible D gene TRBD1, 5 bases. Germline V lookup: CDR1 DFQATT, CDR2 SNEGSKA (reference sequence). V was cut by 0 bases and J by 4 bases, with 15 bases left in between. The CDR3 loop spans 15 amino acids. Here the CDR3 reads CSARDGGSGSTEAFF. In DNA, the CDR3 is TGCAGTGCTAGAGATGGTGGGTCAGGGTCCACTGAAGCTTTCTTT.

CDR3 loop: CATNDRASAGELFF. The DNA of the CDR3 is TGTGCCACCAATGACAGGGCCTCCGCCGGGGAGCTGTTTTTT. The rearrangement links TRBV24-1 to TRBJ2-2, with 7 bases that match TRBD1. This CDR3 comprises 14 residues. Germline CDR1 and CDR2: KGHDR and SFDVKD. The junction had 8 bases not matched to a gene; V was cut back by 8 bases and J by 6 bases.

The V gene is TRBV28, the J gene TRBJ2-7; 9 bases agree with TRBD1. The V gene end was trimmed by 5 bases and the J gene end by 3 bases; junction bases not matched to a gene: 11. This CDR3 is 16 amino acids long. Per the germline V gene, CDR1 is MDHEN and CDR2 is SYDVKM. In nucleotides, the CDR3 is TGTGCCAGCAGTACCGAATCGGGACAGGGACTCTACGAGCAGTACTTC. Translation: CASSTESGQGLYEQYF.

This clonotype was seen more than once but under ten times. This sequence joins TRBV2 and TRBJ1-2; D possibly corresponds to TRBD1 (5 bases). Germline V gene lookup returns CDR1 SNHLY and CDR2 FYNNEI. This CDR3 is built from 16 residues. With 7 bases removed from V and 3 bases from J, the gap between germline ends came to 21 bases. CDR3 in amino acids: CASIGLKTALHYGYTF. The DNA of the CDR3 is TGTGCCAGCATCGGGTTAAAGACAGCGCTACACTATGGCTACACCTTC.

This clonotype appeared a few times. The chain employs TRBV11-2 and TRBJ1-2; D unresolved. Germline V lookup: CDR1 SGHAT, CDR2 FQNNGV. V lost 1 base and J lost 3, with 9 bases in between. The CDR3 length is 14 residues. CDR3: CASSLAPGYYGYTF. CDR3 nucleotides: TGTGCCAGCAGCTTAGCACCGGGATACTATGGCTACACCTTC.

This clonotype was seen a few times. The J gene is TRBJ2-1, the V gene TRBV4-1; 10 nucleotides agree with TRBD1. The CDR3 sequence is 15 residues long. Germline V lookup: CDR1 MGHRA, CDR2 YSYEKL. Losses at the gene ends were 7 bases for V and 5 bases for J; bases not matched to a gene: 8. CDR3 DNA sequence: TGCGCCAGCACCCGACAGGGGGCATTGGACAATGAGCAGTTCTTC. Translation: CASTRQGALDNEQFF.

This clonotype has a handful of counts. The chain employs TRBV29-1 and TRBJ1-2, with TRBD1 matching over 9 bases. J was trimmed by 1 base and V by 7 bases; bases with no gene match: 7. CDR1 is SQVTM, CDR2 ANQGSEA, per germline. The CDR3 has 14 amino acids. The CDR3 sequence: CSAMDRGNNYGYTF. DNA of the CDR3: TGCAGCGCTATGGACAGGGGAAATAACTATGGCTACACCTTC.

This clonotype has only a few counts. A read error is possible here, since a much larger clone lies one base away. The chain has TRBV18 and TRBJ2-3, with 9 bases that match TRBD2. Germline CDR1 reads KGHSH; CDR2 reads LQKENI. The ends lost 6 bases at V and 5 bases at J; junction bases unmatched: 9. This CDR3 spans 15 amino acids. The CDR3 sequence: CASSSLAGTLDTQYF. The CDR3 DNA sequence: TGTGCCAGCTCTTCACTAGCGGGCACGTTAGATACGCAGTATTTT.

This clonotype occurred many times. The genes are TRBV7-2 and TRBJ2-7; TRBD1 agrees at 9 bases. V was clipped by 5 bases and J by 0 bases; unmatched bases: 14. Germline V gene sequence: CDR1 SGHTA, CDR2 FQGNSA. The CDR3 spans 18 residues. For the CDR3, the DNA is TGTGCCAGCAGCCCGGGCGGACAGGGGTTCTCGAGCTCCTACGAGCAGTACTTC. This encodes CASSPGGQGFSSSYEQYF.

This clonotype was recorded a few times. The CDR3, as DNA: TGTGCCAGCAGCTATGGGGCGGGTGAGCAGTTCTTC. Translation gives CASSYGAGEQFF. The chain couples TRBV6-5 to TRBJ2-1; D tentatively reads TRBD1 or TRBD2 (5 bases each). The V end lost 6 bases, the J end lost 9 bases, and 12 bases lay between the germline ends. This CDR3 spans 12 amino acids. Germline values: CDR1 MNHEY, CDR2 SVGAGI.

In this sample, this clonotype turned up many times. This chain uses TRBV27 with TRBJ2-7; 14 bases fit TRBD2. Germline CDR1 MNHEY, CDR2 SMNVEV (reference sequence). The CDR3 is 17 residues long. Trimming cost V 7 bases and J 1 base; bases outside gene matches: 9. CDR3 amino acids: CASKPGLAGEPSYEQYF. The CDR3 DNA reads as TGTGCCAGCAAACCGGGACTAGCGGGAGAACCATCCTACGAGCAGTACTTC.

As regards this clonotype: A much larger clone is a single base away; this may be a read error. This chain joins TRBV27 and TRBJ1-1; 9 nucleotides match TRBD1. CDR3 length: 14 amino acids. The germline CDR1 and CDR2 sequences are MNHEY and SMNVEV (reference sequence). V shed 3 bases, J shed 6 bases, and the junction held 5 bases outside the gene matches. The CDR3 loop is CASSLDRGVAEAFF. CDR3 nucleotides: TGTGCCAGCAGTTTGGACAGGGGTGTCGCTGAAGCTTTCTTT.

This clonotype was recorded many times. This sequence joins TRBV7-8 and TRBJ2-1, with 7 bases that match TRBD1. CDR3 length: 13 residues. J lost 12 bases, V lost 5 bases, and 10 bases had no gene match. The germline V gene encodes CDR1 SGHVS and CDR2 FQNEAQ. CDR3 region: CASSPDRTTGQFF. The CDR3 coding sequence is TGTGCCAGCAGCCCGGACAGGACAACGGGGCAGTTCTTC.

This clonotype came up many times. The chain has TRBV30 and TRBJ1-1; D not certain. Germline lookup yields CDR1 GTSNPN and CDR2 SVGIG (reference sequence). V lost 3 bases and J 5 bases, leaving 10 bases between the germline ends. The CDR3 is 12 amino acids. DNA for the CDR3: TGTGCCTGGAGGCCGGGAGGGACTGAAGCTTTCTTT. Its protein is CAWRPGGTEAFF.

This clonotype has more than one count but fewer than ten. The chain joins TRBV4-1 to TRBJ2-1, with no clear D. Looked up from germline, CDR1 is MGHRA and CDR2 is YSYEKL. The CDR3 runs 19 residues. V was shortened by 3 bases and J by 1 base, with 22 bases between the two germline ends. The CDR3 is CASSQFPDFLLPSYNEQFF. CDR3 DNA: TGCGCCAGCAGCCAGTTCCCCGACTTCCTTCTCCCTTCCTACAATGAGCAGTTCTTC.

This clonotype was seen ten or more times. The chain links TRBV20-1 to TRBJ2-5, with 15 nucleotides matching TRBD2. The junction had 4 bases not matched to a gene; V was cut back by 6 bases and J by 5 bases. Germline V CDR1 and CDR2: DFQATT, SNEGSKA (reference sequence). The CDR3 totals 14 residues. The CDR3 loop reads CSAGTSGRSETQYF. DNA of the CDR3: TGCAGTGCGGGGACTAGCGGGAGGTCGGAGACCCAGTACTTC.

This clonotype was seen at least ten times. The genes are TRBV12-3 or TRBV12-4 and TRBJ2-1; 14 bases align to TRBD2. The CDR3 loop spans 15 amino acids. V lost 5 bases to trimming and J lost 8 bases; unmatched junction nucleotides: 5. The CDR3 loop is CASSRGLAGVDEQFF. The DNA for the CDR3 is TGTGCCAGCAGTAGGGGACTAGCGGGAGTAGATGAGCAGTTCTTC.

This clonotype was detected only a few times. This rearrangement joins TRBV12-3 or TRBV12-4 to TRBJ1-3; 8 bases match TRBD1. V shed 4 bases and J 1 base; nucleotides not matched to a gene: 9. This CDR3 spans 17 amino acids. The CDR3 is CASSSHPGGISGNTIYF. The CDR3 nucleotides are TGTGCCAGCAGTTCCCATCCAGGGGGCATATCTGGAAACACCATATATTTT.

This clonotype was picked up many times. DNA for the CDR3: TGTGCCAGCAGCGAGGAGGGCCAGCCCCAGCATTTT. It encodes CASSEEGQPQHF. The genes are TRBV11-2 and TRBJ1-5; D gene uncertain. The germline V gene has CDR1 SGHAT and CDR2 FQNNGV. V gave up 5 bases and J gave up 7 bases, with 9 bases separating them. This CDR3 spans 12 amino acids. The full variable domain, with the rest looked up from reference TRBV11-2 and TRBJ1-5, is EAGVAQSPRYKIIEKRQSVAFWCNPISGHATLYWYQQILGQGPKLLIQFQNNGVVDDSQLPKDRFSAERLKGVDSTLKIQPAKLEDSAVYLCASSEEGQPQHFGDGTRLSIL.

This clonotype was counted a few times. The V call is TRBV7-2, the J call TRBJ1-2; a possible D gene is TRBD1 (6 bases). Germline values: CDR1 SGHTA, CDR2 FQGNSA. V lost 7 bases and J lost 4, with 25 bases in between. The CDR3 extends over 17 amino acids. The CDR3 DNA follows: TGTGCCAGCACCCCGAGTTCAGGGGTGCCCCTAGGCTATGGCTACACCTTC. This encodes CASTPSSGVPLGYGYTF.

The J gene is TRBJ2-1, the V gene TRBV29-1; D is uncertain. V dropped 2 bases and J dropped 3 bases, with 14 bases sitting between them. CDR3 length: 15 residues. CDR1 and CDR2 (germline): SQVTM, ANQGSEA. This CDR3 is CSVEYLSVHYNEQFF. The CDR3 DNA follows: TGCAGCGTTGAATATTTGAGCGTCCACTACAATGAGCAGTTCTTC.

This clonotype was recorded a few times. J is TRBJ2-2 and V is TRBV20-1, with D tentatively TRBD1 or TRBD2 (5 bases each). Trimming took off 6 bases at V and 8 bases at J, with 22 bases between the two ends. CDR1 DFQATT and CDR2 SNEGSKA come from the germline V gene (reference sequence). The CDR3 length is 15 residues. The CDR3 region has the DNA TGCAGTGCAAACCGGGACGGATCTCTTGATGGGGAGCTGTTTTTT. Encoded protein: CSANRDGSLDGELFF.

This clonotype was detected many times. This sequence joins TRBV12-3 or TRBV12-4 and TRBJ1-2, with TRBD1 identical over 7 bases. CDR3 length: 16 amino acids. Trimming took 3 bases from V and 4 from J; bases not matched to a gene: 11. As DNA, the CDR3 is TGTGCCAGCAGTTTCTTCGACAGGGCGCCAATCTATGGCTACACCTTC. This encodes CASSFFDRAPIYGYTF.

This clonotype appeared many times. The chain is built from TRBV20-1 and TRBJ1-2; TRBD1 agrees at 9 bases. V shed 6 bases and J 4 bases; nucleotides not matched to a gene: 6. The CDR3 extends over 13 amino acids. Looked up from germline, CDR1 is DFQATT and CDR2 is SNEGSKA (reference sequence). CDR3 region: CSASTDRGYGYTF. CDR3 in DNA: TGCAGTGCCAGCACGGACAGGGGCTATGGCTACACCTTC.

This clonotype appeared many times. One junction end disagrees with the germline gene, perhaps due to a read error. CDR3 loop: CASSLEGAETQYF. Written as DNA, the CDR3 is TGTGCCAGCAGCTTGGAAGGGGCAGAGACCCAGTACTTC. The chain combines TRBV5-1 with TRBJ2-5; the D gene is possibly TRBD1 (5 bases). Per germline, CDR1 SGHRS and CDR2 YFSETQ. The CDR3 spans 13 residues.

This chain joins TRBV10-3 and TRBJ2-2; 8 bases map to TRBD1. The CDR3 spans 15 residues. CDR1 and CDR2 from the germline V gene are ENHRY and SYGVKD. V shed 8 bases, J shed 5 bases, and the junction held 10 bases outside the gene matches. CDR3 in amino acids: CAIRPGQDFTGELFF. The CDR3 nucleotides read TGTGCCATCCGTCCGGGACAGGATTTTACCGGGGAGCTGTTTTTT.